This T cell receptor beta chain was sequenced in a study of shared clonotypes between healthy human individuals. Overall study results and limits: Only blood underwent sampling, and tissue repertoires likely differ.

This table comes from immunoSEQ multiplex PCR, and its TCRdb copy is limited to in-frame clones, with some not included. This table holds a few million clones, over 85% found once. CD45RO-negative CD8 cells positively selected for CCR7 made up the naive population, which excluded terminally differentiated effector memory CD45RA+ cells. There were only Caucasian adults among the donors, and all lived in Nashville, Tennessee. Germline lookup yields CDR1 LGHNA and CDR2 YSLEER. CDR3 length: 16 amino acids. The germline V and J ends were trimmed by 0 bases and 5 bases, with 17 bases remaining between them. A note on this clone: The target antigen is unknown.

Sequencing was performed on naive CD8+ T cells from PBMCs. This receptor was taken from a man between 18 and 29 years old in good health. Some clones in this sample may be carry-over from other donors' samples. The chain recombines TRBV4-3 with TRBJ2-7; D may be TRBD1 or TRBD2 (5 bases each). The CDR3 protein is CASSQDWRQGSNEQYF. In DNA, the CDR3 is TGCGCCAGCAGCCAAGATTGGAGGCAGGGTTCCAACGAGCAGTACTTC.